Presented here are 6 T cell receptor beta chains from one specimen sequenced in a study of technical replicates of blood from a few donors. Method: immunoSEQ multiplex PCR; TCRdb's copy keeps in-frame clones and lacks some. Here the sample spans approximately 79,000 clones, 96% being singletons. The sample consisted of T cells isolated from PBMCs. The source is a human donor in good health.

This chain joins TRBV6-6 and TRBJ2-7; maybe TRBD2 (5 bases). Germline lookup yields CDR1 MNHNY and CDR2 SVGAGI (reference sequence). This CDR3 contains 13 residues. The ends were cut back, 6 bases at V and 3 bases at J, with 12 bases in the middle. The CDR3 spells CASSPQRDYEQYF. The CDR3 bases are TGTGCCAGCAGCCCGCAGAGGGACTACGAGCAGTACTTC.

The chain employs TRBV6-5 and TRBJ1-4; D may be TRBD1 (5 bases). The CDR3 has 13 amino acids. Germline lookup yields CDR1 MNHEY and CDR2 SVGAGI. The V and J ends lost 6 bases and 8 bases respectively, with 13 bases between them. The CDR3 loop is CASRRGNSEKLFF. CDR3 nucleotide sequence: TGTGCCAGCAGACGGGGGAACTCGGAAAAACTGTTTTTT.

In the case of this clone: Additional DNA sequences in this sample encode the identical CDR3. The CDR3 here is CASSLNRGEKLFF. For the CDR3, the DNA is TGTGCCAGCAGCTTAAACAGAGGGGAAAAACTGTTTTTT. V usage is TRBV7-3 and J usage is TRBJ1-4; no clear D. Trimming shortened V by 1 base and J by 8 bases, and 8 bases separated the two germline ends. Germline lookup yields CDR1 SGHTA and CDR2 FQGTGA. This CDR3 contains 13 residues.

The CDR3 region is CASSPLGDALNYGYTF. CDR3 DNA sequence: TGTGCCAGCTCACCACTCGGGGATGCGTTAAACTATGGCTACACCTTC. This chain connects TRBV18 to TRBJ1-2; D unresolved. V dropped 1 base and J dropped 2 bases, with 14 bases sitting between them. The CDR3 extends over 16 amino acids. CDR1 and CDR2 from the germline V gene are KGHSH and LQKENI.

The rearrangement uses TRBV6-5 and TRBJ2-7; possibly TRBD1 for D (7 bases). With 4 bases removed from V and 5 bases from J, the gap between germline ends came to 12 bases. The length of the CDR3 is 13 residues. Germline V lookup: CDR1 MNHEY, CDR2 SVGAGI. The CDR3 DNA sequence: TGTGCCAGCAGTTGGAGGGGGCTGAACGAGCAGTACTTC. It translates to CASSWRGLNEQYF.

This sequence joins TRBV4-1 and TRBJ2-2; D uncertain. The germline CDR1 and CDR2 sequences are MGHRA and YSYEKL. The CDR3 is made up of 13 amino acids. Trimming shortened V by 2 bases and J by 7 bases, and 8 bases separated the two germline ends. CDR3 bases: TGCGCCAGCAGCCAACTCCGTAGCGGGGAGCTGTTTTTT. The encoded protein is CASSQLRSGELFF.